This T cell receptor beta chain emerged from a study of PD-1 blockade in classical Hodgkin lymphoma. Here immunoSEQ multiplex PCR was the method, and the copy in TCRdb shows in-frame clones only, minus some. The profile covers around 50,000 clones, with roughly 80% appearing a single time and 12% taken by the ten largest. Findings and limits, study-wide: Complete responders matched newly diagnosed patients in baseline diversity.

V was pared by 6 bases and J by 1 base, with 3 bases of the junction left unmatched. The V gene's germline CDR1 is MDHEN and CDR2 SYDVKM. The CDR3 consists of 14 residues. Time point defined: cycle 4 day 1 (C4D1), after less than 7 weeks of nivolumab. Relapse after autologous stem cell transplantation occurred in every patient, and brentuximab vedotin exposure varied. Each best response was a complete response, a partial response or progressive disease. As for this clone: What it binds is unknown.

The origin of this receptor is a human donor with classical Hodgkin lymphoma. This chain connects TRBV28 to TRBJ2-3; 8 positions agree with TRBD2. The sample here was peripheral blood mononuclear cells (PBMCs), taken before the fourth cycle of nivolumab. CDR3 sequence: CASRNGGGTDTQYF. For the CDR3, the DNA is TGTGCCAGCAGGAACGGGGGGGGCACAGATACGCAGTATTTT.